The rows below give T cell receptor beta chains drawn from one sample of a study of shared clonotypes between healthy human individuals. Generated by immunoSEQ multiplex PCR, the TCRdb table keeps only in-frame clones and is missing some. The sample shows about 1.4 million clones, approximately 96% of them seen only once. What was sequenced was naive CD4+ T cells sorted from blood. Receptors were obtained from a man between 25 and 39 years old in good health. CDR3s include the opening cysteine and the closing phenylalanine or tryptophan. Fields, in order: D gene, V gene, J gene, clone size, CDR3 DNA, CDR3 protein. A D gene is named only where the DNA matches it firmly. Where a row states a size, it is once, few, many or the class of an expanded clone; other rows omit it.

TRBD2	TRBV5-1	TRBJ2-3	-	TGCGCCAGCAGGCGGGGGGACACAGATACGCAGTATTTT	CASRRGDTDTQYF
-	TRBV6-1	TRBJ2-5	-	TGTGCCAGCAGCCAGCACCCCTTCAGAGAGACCCAGTACTTC	CASSQHPFRETQYF
-	TRBV7-9	TRBJ1-3	-	TGTGCCAGCAGCATTCGGAGCGTCTCTGGAAACACCATATATTTT	CASSIRSVSGNTIYF
-	TRBV5-4	TRBJ1-1	-	TGTGCCAGTCAGTCTGTGAACACTGAAGCTTTCTTT	CASQSVNTEAFF
-	TRBV6-1	TRBJ1-1	-	TGTGCCAGCAGTGAAGCATGGGGGATGAACACTGAAGCTTTCTTT	CASSEAWGMNTEAFF
TRBD1	TRBV29-1	TRBJ1-2	-	TGCAGCGTAATCGACAGGGACGGCTACACCTTC	CSVIDRDGYTF
TRBD2	TRBV28	TRBJ2-2	-	TGTGCCAGCAGTTTATTTGTAGCGGGAGGAACCGGGGAGCTGTTTTTT	CASSLFVAGGTGELFF
-	TRBV6-1	TRBJ2-7	-	TGTGCCAGCCTCCCAAGCTTGGCTCCCTCCTACGAGCAGTACTTC	CASLPSLAPSYEQYF
-	TRBV15	TRBJ2-7	-	TGTGCCACCAGCAGAGATCCGGGAACCTACGAGCAGTACTTC	CATSRDPGTYEQYF
TRBD1	TRBV6-1	TRBJ1-1	-	TGTGCCGGAAGACAGGGGTCGATTACTGAAGCTTTCTTT	CAGRQGSITEAFF
-	TRBV5-1	TRBJ2-6	-	TGCGCCAGCAGCTTGGGGGTCTCTGGGGCCAACGTCCTGACTTTC	CASSLGVSGANVLTF
-	TRBV18	TRBJ1-3	once	TGTGCCAGCTCACCTTCGCGCTCAGGGATCTCTGGAAACACCATATATTTT	CASSPSRSGISGNTIYF
TRBD2	TRBV11-2	TRBJ2-1	-	TGTGCCAGCAGCTTAAAGTGGGGCCGGGCGGGAGCCGACAATGAGCAGTTCTTC	CASSLKWGRAGADNEQFF
-	TRBV7-9	TRBJ2-7	once	TGTGCCAGCAGCTTAGAGGGCTTGTCCTACGAGCAGTACTTC	CASSLEGLSYEQYF
TRBD2	TRBV5-1	TRBJ2-7	-	TGCGCCAGCAGCTTGGGGAATAGCGGGAGCTACGAGCAGTACTTC	CASSLGNSGSYEQYF
TRBD1	TRBV2	TRBJ2-7	-	TGTGCCAGCAACAGGGGGCTCGAGCAGTACTTC	CASNRGLEQYF
-	TRBV28	TRBJ1-1	-	TGTGCCAGCTGTACTGACATAACAAGTTTCGGCACTGAAGCTTTCTTT	CASCTDITSFGTEAFF
-	TRBV6-5	TRBJ2-7	-	TGTGCCAGCAGTTACTATAACAGGGACTACGAGCAGTACTTC	CASSYYNRDYEQYF
-	TRBV9	TRBJ1-1	-	TGTGCCAGCAGCGTAGGGTCAAGGGGCCCTAACACTGAAGCTTTCTTT	CASSVGSRGPNTEAFF
TRBD1	TRBV9	TRBJ2-7	once	TGTGCCAGCAGCGGACAGGGGGCAGGCTACGAGCAGTACTTC	CASSGQGAGYEQYF
-	TRBV11-2	TRBJ2-7	-	TGTGCCAGCAGCTTAGACCCGAGCGGCTCCTACGAGCAGTACTTC	CASSLDPSGSYEQYF
-	TRBV7-8	TRBJ1-1	-	TGTGCCAGCAGCTTAGGCGGACAAGTCACTGAAGCTTTCTTT	CASSLGGQVTEAFF
-	TRBV9	TRBJ2-1	few	TGTGCCAGCAGCCCTCGGACCTACAATGAGCAGTTCTTC	CASSPRTYNEQFF
TRBD2	TRBV29-1	TRBJ2-2	-	TGCAGCGCCTCACTAGCGGGAGTTGACGGGGAGCTGTTTTTT	CSASLAGVDGELFF
-	TRBV5-1	TRBJ2-5	-	TGCGCCAGCAGCTTGCAAAGGGGAGAGACCCAGTACTTC	CASSLQRGETQYF
TRBD2	TRBV5-1	TRBJ2-2	-	TGCGCCAGCTGCCCAGCTACTAGCGGAAACACCGGGGAGCTGTTTTTT	CASCPATSGNTGELFF
-	TRBV27	TRBJ1-1	-	TGTGCCAGCAGTATCGACGGGCGCGGTGGCACTGAAGCTTTCTTT	CASSIDGRGGTEAFF
TRBD1	TRBV11-2	TRBJ2-2	-	TGTGCCAGCAGGCCGGACAGGACCTTTTACACCGGGGAGCTGTTTTTT	CASRPDRTFYTGELFF
-	TRBV5-1	TRBJ1-2	few	TGCGCCAGCAGCTCAGACGGACTCTATGGCTACACCTTC	CASSSDGLYGYTF
-	TRBV5-4	TRBJ2-3	-	TGTGCCAGCAGCCTGGACTTTTCAGATACGCAGTATTTT	CASSLDFSDTQYF
-	TRBV10-3	TRBJ2-2	-	TGTGCCATCAGTGTCGAGGGAGCGGGGGAGCTGTTTTTT	CAISVEGAGELFF
-	TRBV28	TRBJ1-5	-	TGTGCCAGCAGTTTGGCAGGGATGGGTCAGCCCCAGCATTTT	CASSLAGMGQPQHF
-	TRBV27	TRBJ2-4	-	TGTGCCAGCAGTCCGCAGCTAGCCAAAAACATTCAGTACTTC	CASSPQLAKNIQYF
-	TRBV6-5	TRBJ2-1	-	TGTGCCAGCAGTCGAGGGGGGTCCTCCTACAATGAGCAGTTCTTC	CASSRGGSSYNEQFF
TRBD1	TRBV5-1	TRBJ1-3	-	TGCGCCAGCAGCTTCGGGACAGGGCTTGGGGCCTCTGGAAACACCATATATTTT	CASSFGTGLGASGNTIYF
TRBD1	TRBV7-2	TRBJ2-4	-	TGTGCCAGCAGCAGACCCGGGACAGGAAAAAACATTCAGTACTTC	CASSRPGTGKNIQYF
TRBD2	TRBV15	TRBJ2-3	once	TGTGCCACCAGCAAACAGCGGGAGGGCGGGGATACGCAGTATTTT	CATSKQREGGDTQYF
-	TRBV27	TRBJ1-4	-	TGTGCCAGCAGTCCGTTTTTTGGCCTAGGGGAAAAACTGTTTTTT	CASSPFFGLGEKLFF
-	TRBV27	TRBJ1-2	-	TGTGCCAGCAGTCCCCAGGGCACCGCCGGCTACACCTTC	CASSPQGTAGYTF
TRBD1	TRBV7-9	TRBJ2-7	-	TGTGCCAGCAGCATACCCACAGGGGCGTCCTACGAGCAGTACTTC	CASSIPTGASYEQYF
-	TRBV4-1	TRBJ1-5	-	TGCGCCAGCAGCCCTCGGCGGACGGCTCAGCCCCAGCATTTT	CASSPRRTAQPQHF
-	TRBV4-1	TRBJ2-5	-	TGCGCCAGCAGCCAAGATCCCAGCGTGGAGACCCAGTACTTC	CASSQDPSVETQYF